Below are 16 T cell receptor beta chains sequenced from a single sample in a study of blood T cell repertoires in COVID-19 (dated by TCRdb to about 2020). The receptor library was made with the immunoSEQ multiplex PCR assay. The clones in this table, taken by TCRdb from immuneACCESS, are in-frame only. Not every clone is retained; where verified, under half of the shortfall comes from an unresolved V gene, and the cause of the rest is unknown. The sample data list fewer than 350,000 clones, and over 75% of these were observed just once. The ten largest clonotypes hold less than 10% of the sample. Sequencing input: peripheral blood. The receptors come from a man younger than 30 with active or convalescent COVID-19.

The J gene is TRBJ1-1, the V gene TRBV5-1; a weak D match, TRBD1 (6 bases). CDR3 size: 14 residues. Germline V CDR1 and CDR2: SGHRS, YFSETQ. The ends were cut back, 3 bases at V and 2 bases at J, with 11 bases in the middle. The chain's CDR3 is CASSSTGINTEAFF. The CDR3 DNA reads as TGCGCCAGCAGCTCGACAGGAATAAACACTGAAGCTTTCTTT. Drawing the rest from reference TRBV5-1 and TRBJ1-1, the complete variable domain is KAGVTQTPRYLIKTRGQQVTLSCSPISGHRSVSWYQQTPGQGLQFLFEYFSETQRNKGNFPGRFSGRQFSNSRSEMNVSTLELGDSALYLCASSSTGINTEAFFGQGTRLTVV.

J is TRBJ2-7 and V is TRBV6-6; TRBD2 might be the D (6 bases). Trimming left V 6 bases short and J 7 bases short, with 16 bases between. This CDR3 comprises 13 residues. Looked up from germline, CDR1 is MNHNY and CDR2 is SVGAGI (reference sequence). CDR3 nucleotide sequence: TGTGCCAGCAGCCTCGGGACTCTAGGGGAGCAGTACTTC. Translated, it gives CASSLGTLGEQYF.

The chain combines TRBV29-1 with TRBJ2-5; tentatively, D is TRBD1 (5 bases). The CDR3 spans 16 residues. The germline gives CDR1 SQVTM, CDR2 ANQGSEA. V lost 1 base and J lost 2, with 17 bases in between. As DNA, the CDR3 is TGCAGCGTTGAAGGGGGCGCAGGGCCGATACAAGAGACCCAGTACTTC. Amino acids: CSVEGGAGPIQETQYF. Full variable domain (outside the CDR3, taken from reference TRBV29-1 and TRBJ2-5): SAVISQKPSRDICQRGTSLTIQCQVDSQVTMMFWYRQQPGQSLTLIATANQGSEATYESGFVIDKFPISRPNLTFSTLTVSNMSPEDSSIYLCSVEGGAGPIQETQYFGPGTRLLVL.

On this clone: Different DNA sequences within this sample yield the same CDR3. The chain joins TRBV5-1 to TRBJ1-1; 11 bases agree with TRBD1. The trim removed 5 bases at V and 3 bases at J, leaving 6 bases unmatched. The CDR3 is 15 residues long. The V gene's germline CDR1 is SGHRS and CDR2 YFSETQ. This CDR3 is CASSLGQGADTEAFF. The CDR3 DNA follows: TGCGCCAGCAGTCTCGGACAGGGGGCTGACACTGAAGCTTTCTTT.

V and J are TRBV7-8 and TRBJ1-5; D remains ambiguous. Between the trimmed V and J ends, which lost 1 base and 0 bases, there was a span of 7 bases. The V gene's germline CDR1 is SGHVS and CDR2 FQNEAQ. The CDR3 totals 15 residues. The CDR3 reads CASSLDSYSNQPQHF. The CDR3 nucleotides read TGTGCCAGCAGCTTAGACAGCTATAGCAATCAGCCCCAGCATTTT.

The genes are TRBV23-1 and TRBJ2-7; 7 bases match TRBD1. TRBV23-1 is filed as an ORF, its function uncertain. The CDR3 consists of 15 residues. The ends lost 0 bases at V and 3 bases at J; junction bases unmatched: 5. In DNA form, the CDR3 reads TGCGCCAGCAGTCAATCAAAAGGGGACAGCTACGAGCAGTACTTC. It specifies CASSQSKGDSYEQYF.

This rearrangement joins TRBV3-1 (or the pseudogene TRBV3-2) to TRBJ1-4, with 8 bases fitting TRBD1. Germline values: CDR1 LGHDT, CDR2 YNNKEL (reference sequence). This CDR3 spans 12 amino acids. V was clipped by 4 bases and J by 13 bases; unmatched bases: 5. The CDR3 reads CASSRPGTGLFF. CDR3 coding DNA: TGTGCCAGCAGCCGCCCGGGGACAGGACTGTTTTTT.

This clone was seen a single time. The chain combines TRBV18 with TRBJ2-5; a possible D gene is TRBD2 (5 bases). The CDR3 extends over 14 amino acids. Per germline, CDR1 KGHSH and CDR2 LQKENI. V dropped 0 bases and J dropped 4 bases, with 9 bases sitting between them. CDR3 sequence (DNA): TGTGCCAGCTCACCACCTAGCGTAGGAGAGACCCAGTACTTC. Translating it yields CASSPPSVGETQYF.

The rearrangement uses TRBV6-5 and TRBJ2-3, with 8 bases that match TRBD2. The CDR3 runs 13 residues. Germline V gene lookup returns CDR1 MNHEY and CDR2 SVGAGI. Trimming cost V 8 bases and J 2 bases; bases outside gene matches: 3. The CDR3: CASLGGDTDTQYF. The CDR3 DNA reads as TGTGCCAGCCTCGGGGGGGACACAGATACGCAGTATTTT.

As DNA, the CDR3 is TGTGCCAGCAGTTTACACAGGGCCACTGAAGCTTTCTTT. It encodes CASSLHRATEAFF. The V call is TRBV12-3 or TRBV12-4, the J call TRBJ1-1; TRBD1 is a possible D gene (6 bases). There are 13 residues in the CDR3. Trimming removed 2 bases at V and 4 bases at J, with 8 bases between.

The gene calls are TRBV7-9 and TRBJ2-2; 14 nucleotides match TRBD2. The CDR3 runs 19 residues. Germline trimming cut 5 bases from V and 0 bases from J; bases unmatched to any gene: 8. CDR1 SEHNR and CDR2 FQNEAQ come from the germline V gene (reference sequence). CDR3: CASSPKGLAGDANTGELFF. Here the CDR3 DNA reads TGTGCCAGCAGCCCAAAGGGACTAGCGGGGGACGCGAACACCGGGGAGCTGTTTTTT. The entire variable domain, with the rest obtained from reference TRBV7-9 and TRBJ2-2, is as follows: DTGVSQNPRHKITKRGQNVTFRCDPISEHNRLYWYRQTLGQGPEFLTYFQNEAQLEKSRLLSDRFSAERPKGSFSTLEIQRTEQGDSAMYLCASSPKGLAGDANTGELFFGEGSRLTVL.

The chain links TRBV6-1 to TRBJ1-1, with 7 bases that match TRBD1. This CDR3 region has 14 residues. V dropped 2 bases and J dropped 11; count of bases not matched to a gene: 11. CDR1 is MNHNS and CDR2 is SASEGT in the germline V gene. The CDR3 loop reads CASSEFQAGGTAFF. The CDR3 DNA sequence: TGTGCCAGCAGTGAATTTCAGGCAGGGGGAACGGCTTTCTTT.

V and J are TRBV11-2 and TRBJ2-1; 8 positions match TRBD2. The CDR3 totals 15 residues. J lost 3 bases, V lost 3 bases, and 4 bases had no gene match. The germline V gene encodes CDR1 SGHAT and CDR2 FQNNGV. The CDR3 loop reads CASSLMTSDYNEQFF. DNA for the CDR3: TGTGCCAGCAGCTTGATGACTAGCGACTACAATGAGCAGTTCTTC.

The J gene is TRBJ2-7, the V gene TRBV10-3; the match to TRBD1 covers 9 bases. Trimming cost V 10 bases and J 2 bases; bases outside gene matches: 9. Germline V gene sequence: CDR1 ENHRY, CDR2 SYGVKD. The CDR3 length is 14 residues. The CDR3 sequence: CASNRDRATYEQYF. CDR3 DNA: TGTGCCAGCAACCGGGACAGGGCCACCTACGAGCAGTACTTC.

The chain is built from TRBV10-3 and TRBJ2-7, with 11 bases that match TRBD1. The CDR3 consists of 16 residues. From germline, CDR1 is ENHRY and CDR2 SYGVKD. The J segment lost 2 bases and the V segment lost 4 bases, leaving 7 bases of the junction unmatched. Written as DNA, the CDR3 is TGTGCCATCAGTGCGACTCGGACAGGGGGCACCTACGAGCAGTACTTC. This codes for CAISATRTGGTYEQYF.

The chain uses TRBV7-8 and TRBJ1-1; D gene uncertain. This CDR3 spans 11 amino acids. V was trimmed by 5 bases and J by 3 bases, leaving 4 bases between them. CDR1 is SGHVS and CDR2 is FQNEAQ in the germline V gene. CDR3 DNA: TGTGCCAGCAGCCTCGACACTGAAGCTTTCTTT. This translates into CASSLDTEAFF.